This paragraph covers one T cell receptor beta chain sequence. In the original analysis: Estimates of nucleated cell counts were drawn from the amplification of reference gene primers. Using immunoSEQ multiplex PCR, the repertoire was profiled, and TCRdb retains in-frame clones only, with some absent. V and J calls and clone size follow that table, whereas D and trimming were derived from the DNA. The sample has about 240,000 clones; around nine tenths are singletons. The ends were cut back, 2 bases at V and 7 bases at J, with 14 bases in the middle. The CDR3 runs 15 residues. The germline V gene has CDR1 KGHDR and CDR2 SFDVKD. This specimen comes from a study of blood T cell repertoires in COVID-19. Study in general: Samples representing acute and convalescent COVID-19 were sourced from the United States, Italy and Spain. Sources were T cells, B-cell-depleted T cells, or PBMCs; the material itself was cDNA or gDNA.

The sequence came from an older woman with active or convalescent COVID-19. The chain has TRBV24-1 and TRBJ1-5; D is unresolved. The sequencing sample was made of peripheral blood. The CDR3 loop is CATSDSRIPRQPQHF. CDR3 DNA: TGTGCCACCAGTGATTCTCGGATTCCTAGACAGCCCCAGCATTTT.